The present T cell receptor beta chain was sequenced within a study of vaccination and CD4 T cells after COVID-19. Comments on this clonotype: Antigen: not known.

Sample treatment: approximately 11-day PBMC culture with coronavirus spike peptide pools or control peptides (ViraFEST assay). CDR1 is MDHEN and CDR2 is SYDVKM in the germline V gene. The length of the CDR3 is 16 residues. V was cut by 5 bases and J by 2 bases, with 19 bases left in between. The Oncomine TCR Beta short-read assay was what sequenced the DNA obtained from cultured CD4+ T cells. TCRdb re-analysed the PCR reads in MiXCR, keeping a single row per CDR3 protein. The sample shows thousands of distinct CDR3 sequences, about half of them seen only once. The receptor's source is a human donor who had recovered from COVID-19. The sequenced sample was CD4+ T cells from blood, cultured in vitro. The chain carries TRBV28 and TRBJ2-7; D is perhaps TRBD1 (6 bases). The CDR3 is CASSLGTPLSPYEQYF. As DNA, the CDR3 is TGTGCCAGCAGTCTGGGGACACCTCTTTCCCCCTACGAGCAGTACTTC.